The TCR beta chain described here comes from a study of blood T cell repertoires in COVID-19. Turning to the study itself: Material from acute and convalescent COVID-19 was sourced from the United States, Italy and Spain. The analysed material was cDNA or gDNA that came from T cells, B-cell-depleted T cells, or PBMCs.

The data were produced by immunoSEQ multiplex PCR, yet TCRdb's version contains in-frame clones alone and is incomplete. The table lists around 26,000 clones, roughly 79% of them singletons, with approximately 36% in the top ten. The germline V gene has CDR1 LGHDT and CDR2 YNNKEL (reference sequence). Trimming took 1 base from V and 5 from J, leaving 11 bases between them. The CDR3 spans 14 residues. The J gene is TRBJ1-2, the V gene TRBV3-1 (or the pseudogene TRBV3-2); D not resolved. Material for sequencing was peripheral blood. The sequence was collected from a man aged 65-85 years with acute or convalescent COVID-19. DNA of the CDR3: TGTGCCAGCAGCCAAGGAGGGAGTGGGTATGGCTACACCTTC. Translated, it gives CASSQGGSGYGYTF.